Listed below are T cell receptor beta chains from one sample, sequenced in a study of cytomegalovirus exposure and HLA in healthy donors. Generated by immunoSEQ multiplex PCR, the TCRdb table keeps only in-frame clones and is missing some. The table records fewer than 200,000 clones, roughly 80% of them present only once. Material: PBMCs. The receptors shown here come from a female donor in good health and CMV-seronegative. Each CDR3 is given with its conserved first and last residue. The D gene is left open where the match is weak. Size is stated for part of the rows, as once, few or many counts, or as a class when the clone is expanded.

abundance	v_gene	d_gene	j_gene	CDR3aa	CDR3nt
few	TRBV5-6	TRBD1	TRBJ1-1	CASSLRTGGRRDTEAFF	TGTGCCAGCAGCTTGAGGACAGGGGGTCGTAGGGACACTGAAGCTTTCTTT
NA	TRBV6-1	NA	TRBJ1-1	CASSEDGLRNTEAFF	TGTGCCAGCAGTGAAGACGGACTCAGGAACACTGAAGCTTTCTTT
NA	TRBV6-6	TRBD1	TRBJ2-3	CASSYGPTGKADTQYF	TGTGCCAGCAGTTACGGTCCGACAGGGAAGGCAGATACGCAGTATTTT
NA	TRBV5-5	TRBD1	TRBJ2-3	CASSLEGTGGTDTQYF	TGTGCCAGCAGCTTGGAAGGGACAGGGGGCACAGATACGCAGTATTTT
NA	TRBV9	TRBD1	TRBJ2-7	CASSGDRGSYEQYF	TGTGCCAGCAGCGGGGACAGGGGCTCCTACGAGCAGTACTTC
NA	TRBV11-3	TRBD2	TRBJ2-1	CASSPPRTSGKFNEQFF	TGTGCCAGCAGCCCTCCCCGGACTAGCGGGAAATTCAATGAGCAGTTCTTC
NA	TRBV19	NA	TRBJ2-6	CATGVGRLRANVLTF	TGTGCCACAGGGGTTGGCCGGCTGCGGGCCAACGTCCTGACTTTC
NA	TRBV7-2	NA	TRBJ1-2	CASSLVRDSNYGYTF	TGTGCCAGCAGCTTAGTCCGGGACTCTAACTATGGCTACACCTTC
NA	TRBV5-8	TRBD1	TRBJ1-5	CASSGGQGASNQPQHF	TGTGCCAGCAGCGGCGGACAGGGGGCGAGCAATCAGCCCCAGCATTTT
few	TRBV15	NA	TRBJ2-5	CATSRVEAKTQYF	TGTGCCACCAGCAGAGTCGAGGCAAAGACCCAGTACTTC
NA	TRBV13	TRBD2	TRBJ2-1	CASLPRASGFNEQFF	TGTGCCAGCCTCCCAAGGGCTAGCGGTTTCAATGAGCAGTTCTTC
NA	TRBV5-5	TRBD2	TRBJ2-3	CASSTRLAGAADTQYF	TGTGCCAGCAGCACGAGACTAGCGGGAGCAGCAGATACGCAGTATTTT
NA	TRBV11-2	TRBD2	TRBJ2-2	CASSSTGTSTNTGELFF	TGTGCCAGCAGCTCAACCGGGACTAGTACGAACACCGGGGAGCTGTTTTTT
NA	TRBV5-1	TRBD2	TRBJ2-7	CASSLARLAGTYEQYF	TGCGCCAGCAGCCTTGCTCGACTAGCGGGAACCTACGAGCAGTACTTC
NA	TRBV5-6	TRBD2	TRBJ2-3	CASSHRTSGGDTDTQYF	TGTGCCAGCAGCCACCGGACTAGCGGGGGGGACACAGATACGCAGTATTTT
NA	TRBV30	TRBD2	TRBJ2-3	CAWIGLADITDTQYF	TGTGCCTGGATCGGGCTAGCGGATATCACAGATACGCAGTATTTT
NA	TRBV5-1	TRBD1	TRBJ1-2	CASRGQGGYGYTF	TGCGCCAGCAGGGGACAGGGGGGCTATGGCTACACCTTC
NA	TRBV18	TRBD1	TRBJ1-2	CASSQGQGEDGYTF	TGTGCCAGCTCACAGGGACAGGGGGAAGATGGCTACACCTTC
NA	TRBV5-1	NA	TRBJ2-7	CASSLSGGAIYEQYF	TGCGCCAGCAGCTTAAGCGGAGGGGCCATCTACGAGCAGTACTTC